This T cell receptor (beta chain) appears in the sequencing data of a study of shared clonotypes between healthy human individuals. None of the donors, who were healthy HIV-negative adults, had recently had acute infections or vaccinations. As regards this clone: Its specificity is unknown. Other nucleotide sequences in the sample specify the same CDR3.

For sorted subsets, about 0.2 ug DNA per replicate equaled about 30,000 T cell genomes. Authors' methods: ImmunoSEQ gave junction-only sequences without quality scores, so filtering differed. Generated by immunoSEQ multiplex PCR, the TCRdb table keeps only in-frame clones and is missing some. That table supplies the V and J calls and clone size; D and trimming were determined from the DNA. The sample includes more than 2,000,000 clones, more than 80% of them seen just once. General study points: Generation probability values for non-shared clonotypes were lower than those for clonotypes shared by all four donors.

Germline CDR1 is SNHLY and CDR2 is FYNNEI. The CDR3 length is 12 residues. Losses at the gene ends were 7 bases for V and 6 bases for J; bases not matched to a gene: 2. Source material: naive CD4+ T cells sorted from blood. Stated subset: CD45RA+ positively selected. The chain uses TRBV2 and TRBJ2-3, with 9 positions matching TRBD2. The receptor was isolated from a man aged 18 to 30 in good health. CDR3 amino acids: CASTSGTDTQYF. As DNA, the CDR3 is TGTGCCAGCACTAGCGGGACGGATACGCAGTATTTT.